This T cell receptor beta chain appears in the sequencing data of a study of monozygotic twins with inflammatory bowel disease. Comments on this clonotype: Its specificity is unknown.

Study-wide results and limits: Especially with disease activity, IBD patients shared fewer clonotypes with others than healthy twins did.

Template switching incorporated UMIs with a 6-nucleotide sample barcode. One entry per CDR3 protein, without DNA, is what TCRdb gives after re-calling the 5' RACE reads. In total, the table holds fewer than 550,000 distinct CDR3 sequences. The TCR comes from a human donor with ulcerative colitis or Crohn's disease, or a healthy co-twin of an affected twin (not recorded which). What was sequenced was blood.

The CDR3 sequence: CASSSGLAGGTDTQYF. The J gene is TRBJ2-3, the V gene TRBV5-1; the TRBD2 assignment by TCRdb is unverifiable without DNA. The CDR3 consists of 16 residues. The germline CDR1 and CDR2 sequences are SGHRS and YFSETQ. Full variable domain (outside the CDR3, taken from reference TRBV5-1 and TRBJ2-3): KAGVTQTPRYLIKTRGQQVTLSCSPISGHRSVSWYQQTPGQGLQFLFEYFSETQRNKGNFPGRFSGRQFSNSRSEMNVSTLELGDSALYLCASSSGLAGGTDTQYFGPGTRLTVL.